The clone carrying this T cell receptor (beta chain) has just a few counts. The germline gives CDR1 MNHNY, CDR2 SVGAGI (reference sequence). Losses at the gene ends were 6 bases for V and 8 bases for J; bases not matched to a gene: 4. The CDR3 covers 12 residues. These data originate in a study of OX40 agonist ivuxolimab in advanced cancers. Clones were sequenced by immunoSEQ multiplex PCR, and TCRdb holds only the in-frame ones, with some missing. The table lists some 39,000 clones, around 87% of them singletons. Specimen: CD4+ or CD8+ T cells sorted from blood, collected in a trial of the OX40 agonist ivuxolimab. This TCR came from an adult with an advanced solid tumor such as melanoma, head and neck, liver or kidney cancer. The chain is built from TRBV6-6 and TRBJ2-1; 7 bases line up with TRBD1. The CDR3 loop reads CASRLQGDEQFF. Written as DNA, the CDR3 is TGTGCCAGCAGACTGCAGGGGGATGAGCAGTTCTTC.